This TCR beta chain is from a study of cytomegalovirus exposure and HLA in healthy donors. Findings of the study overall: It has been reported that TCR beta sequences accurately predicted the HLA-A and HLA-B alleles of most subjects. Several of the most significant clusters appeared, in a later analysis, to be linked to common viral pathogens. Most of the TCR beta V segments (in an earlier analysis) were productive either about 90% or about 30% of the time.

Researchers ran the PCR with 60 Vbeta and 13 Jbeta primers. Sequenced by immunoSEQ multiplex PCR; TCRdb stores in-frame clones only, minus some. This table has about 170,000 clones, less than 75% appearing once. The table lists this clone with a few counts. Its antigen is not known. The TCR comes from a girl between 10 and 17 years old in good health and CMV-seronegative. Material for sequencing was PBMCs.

The CDR3, as DNA: TGCGCCAGCAGCTTACTAGGAGATACGCAGTATTTT. This encodes CASSLLGDTQYF. The V gene is TRBV5-1, the J gene TRBJ2-3; weak D call: TRBD2 (5 bases). V gave up 2 bases and J gave up 5 bases, with 6 bases separating them. The CDR3 runs to 12 residues. The germline V gene encodes CDR1 SGHRS and CDR2 YFSETQ.